This paragraph reports one T cell receptor (beta chain). The data were taken from a study of T cells in Graves' hyperthyroidism and ophthalmopathy. This CDR3 contains 13 residues. V gave up 5 bases and J gave up 0 bases, with 8 bases separating them. Germline lookup yields CDR1 SEHNR and CDR2 FQNEAQ (reference sequence). Researchers amplified the TCR beta CDR3 regions from RNA transcripts. With the HTBI primer set, the TCR CDR3 went through a first round of RT-PCR. From the multiplex PCR reads, TCRdb called clonotypes with MiXCR, one entry per CDR3 protein. The sample contains nearly 750,000 distinct CDR3 sequences, around 40% of which appear only once. Together with thyroid ultrasound, orbital computed tomography, serum thyroxine and TRAb, clinical symptoms were used for diagnoses.

This sequence originates from a woman in her thirties or forties with Graves' hyperthyroidism. J is TRBJ2-7 and V is TRBV7-9; D is uncertain. The sample was blood. CDR3 DNA sequence: TGTGCCAGCAGCCCGAACCCCTCCTACGAGCAGTACTTC. Translating it yields CASSPNPSYEQYF.